This T cell receptor beta chain is from a study of shared clonotypes between healthy human individuals. This clone was recorded a few times. Its specificity is not known. Libraries were prepared by immunoSEQ multiplex PCR; TCRdb keeps only in-frame clonotypes and omits some of them. Of about 960,000 clones in the sample, approximately 76% were seen once. Germline V gives CDR1 MDHEN, CDR2 SYDVKM. The CDR3 is 15 residues long. Trimming at V came to 5 bases and at J to 0 bases, leaving 6 bases not matched to a gene. Study-level points and caveats: Incomplete sequencing of sorted subsets was indicated by rarefaction despite large depth.

The V and J genes are TRBV28 and TRBJ1-2, with 7 bases aligning to TRBD1. This clonotype originated in a man younger than 35 in good health. The material sequenced was memory CD4+ T cells sorted from blood. The subset: CD45RA-negative fraction. The CDR3 protein is CASSGTGAANYGYTF. CDR3 nucleotide sequence: TGTGCCAGCAGTGGTACAGGGGCCGCTAACTATGGCTACACCTTC.